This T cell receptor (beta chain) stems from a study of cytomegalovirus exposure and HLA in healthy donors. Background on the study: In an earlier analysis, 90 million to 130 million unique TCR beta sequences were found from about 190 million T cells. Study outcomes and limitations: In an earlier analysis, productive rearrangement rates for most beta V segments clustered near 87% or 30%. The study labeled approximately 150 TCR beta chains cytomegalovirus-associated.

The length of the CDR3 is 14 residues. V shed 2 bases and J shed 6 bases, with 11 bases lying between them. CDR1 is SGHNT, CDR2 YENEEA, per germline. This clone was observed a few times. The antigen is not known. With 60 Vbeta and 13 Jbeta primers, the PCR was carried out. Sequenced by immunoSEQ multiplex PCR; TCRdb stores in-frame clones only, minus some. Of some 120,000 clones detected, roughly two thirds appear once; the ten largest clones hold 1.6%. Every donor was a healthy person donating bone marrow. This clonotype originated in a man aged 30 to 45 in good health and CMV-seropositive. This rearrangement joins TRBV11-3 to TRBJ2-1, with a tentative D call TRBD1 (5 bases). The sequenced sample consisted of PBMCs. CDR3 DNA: TGTGCCAGCAGCTTACGAGGACATTTCAATGAGCAGTTCTTC. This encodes CASSLRGHFNEQFF.